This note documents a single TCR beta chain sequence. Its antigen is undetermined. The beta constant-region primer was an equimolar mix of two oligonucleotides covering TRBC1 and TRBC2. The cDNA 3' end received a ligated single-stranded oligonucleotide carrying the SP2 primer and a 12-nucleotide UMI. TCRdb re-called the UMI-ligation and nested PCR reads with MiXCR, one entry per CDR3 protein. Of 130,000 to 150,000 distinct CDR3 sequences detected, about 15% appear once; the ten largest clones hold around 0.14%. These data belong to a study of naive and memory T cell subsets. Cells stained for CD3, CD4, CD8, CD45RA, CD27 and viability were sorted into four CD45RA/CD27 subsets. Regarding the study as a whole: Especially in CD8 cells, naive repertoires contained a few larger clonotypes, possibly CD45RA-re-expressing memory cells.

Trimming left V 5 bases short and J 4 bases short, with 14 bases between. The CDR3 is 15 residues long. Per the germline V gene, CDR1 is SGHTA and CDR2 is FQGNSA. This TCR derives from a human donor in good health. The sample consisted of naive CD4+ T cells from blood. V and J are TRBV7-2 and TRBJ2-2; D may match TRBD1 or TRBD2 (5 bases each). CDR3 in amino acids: CASSASGTLTGELFF. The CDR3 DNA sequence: TGTGCCAGCAGCGCGTCCGGGACCCTCACCGGGGAGCTGTTTTTT.